The 7 T cell receptor beta chains given below trace back to one sample, sequenced in a study of shared clonotypes between healthy human individuals. CD45RO-negative cells were positively selected for CCR7, leaving out terminally differentiated effector memory CD45RA+ cells. Clones were read by immunoSEQ multiplex PCR, and TCRdb kept only the in-frame ones, dropping some. The sample holds about 2.1 million clones, about 94% seen once. The sequencing sample was made of naive CD8+ T cells from PBMCs. These receptors were taken from a man aged 18 to 29 in good health. Some clones in this sample may be carry-over from other donors' samples.

This clone was detected only once. This chain joins TRBV2 and TRBJ2-1; 12 bases match TRBD2. After removal of 6 bases from V and 0 bases from J, the junction contained 9 bases not matched to a gene. The length of the CDR3 is 18 residues. CDR1 and CDR2 from the germline V gene are SNHLY and FYNNEI. The CDR3 here is CASRILAGGSSSYNEQFF. The CDR3 nucleotides are TGTGCCAGCAGAATTCTAGCGGGAGGGTCAAGCTCCTACAATGAGCAGTTCTTC.

This clone occurred once. The V gene is TRBV5-4, the J gene TRBJ2-7; tentative D call: TRBD2 (5 bases). The CDR3 sequence is 12 residues long. With 2 bases removed from V and 5 bases from J, the gap between germline ends came to 8 bases. From germline, CDR1 is SGHNT and CDR2 YYREEE (reference sequence). The chain's CDR3 is CASSFSVHEQYF. CDR3 nucleotide sequence: TGTGCCAGCAGCTTTAGCGTCCACGAGCAGTACTTC.

This clone is a singleton in its sample. The chain couples TRBV7-6 to TRBJ2-1; TRBD1 might be the D (5 bases). This CDR3 is built from 11 residues. Germline-derived CDR1 and CDR2 are SGHVS and FNYEAQ. V was cut by 5 bases and J by 12 bases, with 11 bases left in between. CDR3 protein: CASSDRVWQFF. CDR3 bases: TGTGCCAGCAGCGACAGAGTATGGCAGTTCTTC.

The V gene is TRBV7-6, the J gene TRBJ2-1; 11 bases map to TRBD2. Germline V gene data show CDR1 as SGHVS and CDR2 as FNYEAQ. This CDR3 region has 17 residues. J gave up 3 bases and V 2 bases, and 6 bases lay outside the gene matches. The CDR3 is CASSLSTSGNDYNEQFF. The CDR3 DNA is TGTGCCAGCAGCTTATCGACTAGCGGGAATGACTACAATGAGCAGTTCTTC.

A note on this clone: This same CDR3 is encoded by further DNA sequences in the sample. The rearrangement uses TRBV9 and TRBJ2-1, with D possibly matching TRBD2 (5 bases). Trimming stripped 3 bases from V and 9 bases from J, with 10 bases between. Germline V gene lookup returns CDR1 SGDLS and CDR2 YYNGEE. The CDR3 contains 12 residues. The CDR3 coding sequence is TGTGCCAGCAGCGGGACTTCGGGTGAGCAGTTCTTC. Protein product: CASSGTSGEQFF.

The gene calls are TRBV28 and TRBJ1-2, with no clear D. Germline V lookup: CDR1 MDHEN, CDR2 SYDVKM. This CDR3 has 15 residues. CDR3 amino acids: CLSGSSVGNPPGYTF. The CDR3 region has the DNA TGTTTAAGTGGTTCGTCGGTAGGCAACCCACCTGGCTACACCTTC.

The chain is built from TRBV28 and TRBJ2-5, with 7 nucleotides matching TRBD2. CDR1 MDHEN and CDR2 SYDVKM come from the germline V gene. The CDR3 is 13 amino acids. J lost 7 bases, V lost 5 bases, and 7 bases had no gene match. The CDR3: CASSSGLVGTQYF. The CDR3 region has the DNA TGTGCCAGCAGTAGCGGACTAGTGGGGACCCAGTACTTC.